Here is one T cell receptor (beta chain) with its context. What it recognizes is unknown. Produced via immunoSEQ multiplex PCR; TCRdb's table is partial and in-frame only. In the table there are 65,000 to 90,000 clones, less than 90% of which are singletons. In germline, CDR1 is KGHSH, CDR2 LQKENI. This CDR3 has 18 amino acids. Trimming cost V 2 bases and J 2 bases, with 18 bases left between them. The data originate from a study of T cell responses to AZD1222 COVID-19 vaccine. Study findings and constraints: Donors were largely white British and mainly female; clonal diversity was possibly underestimated.

This sample comprised peripheral blood, obtained on day 0 of AZD1222 vaccination. This clonotype was sampled from an adult in good health. J is TRBJ2-2 and V is TRBV18, with a tentative D call TRBD2 (7 bases). In DNA, the CDR3 is TGTGCCAGCTCACCAATCGGTCTGCGGGGGCCAAACACCGGGGAGCTGTTTTTT. Protein sequence: CASSPIGLRGPNTGELFF.